A single sample is the source of the 14 T cell receptor beta chains below, sequenced in a study of CD8 T cells in Susac syndrome. Random hexamers were used to reverse transcribe the RNA input (0.5 to 1 ug). From the immunoSEQ multiplex PCR reads, TCRdb called clonotypes with MiXCR, one entry per CDR3 protein. The data show some 170,000 distinct CDR3 sequences, 93% seen once. Specimen: CD4+ T cells from PBMCs. The receptors come from a human donor in good health.

J is TRBJ1-3 and V is TRBV6-1; a weak D match, TRBD1 (5 bases). With 8 bases removed from V and 3 bases from J, the gap between germline ends came to 20 bases. Germline V gene sequence: CDR1 MNHNS, CDR2 SASEGT. The CDR3 covers 16 residues. CDR3 nucleotides: TGTGCCAGCGGGCCTTACTCGGGGACGATTGGAAACACCATATATTTT. It is translated as CASGPYSGTIGNTIYF.

The gene calls are TRBV18 and TRBJ1-2; 10 bases agree with TRBD1. Trimming took 3 bases from V and 4 from J; bases not matched to a gene: 2. Looked up from germline, CDR1 is KGHSH and CDR2 is LQKENI. The CDR3 is made up of 14 amino acids. CDR3 DNA: TGTGCCAGCTCACCGGACAGGGGGAGCTATGGCTACACCTTC. Amino acids: CASSPDRGSYGYTF.

CDR3 residues: CASSVGATNEKLFF. The CDR3 DNA follows: TGTGCCAGCAGCGTGGGGGCGACTAATGAAAAACTGTTTTTT. This chain joins TRBV9 and TRBJ1-4, with D possibly TRBD1 on 6 matching bases. Trimming pared 2 bases from V and 2 bases from J, leaving 7 bases between. Germline CDR1 is SGDLS and CDR2 is YYNGEE. The CDR3 has 14 residues.

This clonotype was seen a single time. The chain links TRBV10-3 to TRBJ2-2; TRBD2 might be the D (7 bases). The V gene lost 11 bases and the J gene lost 6 bases, with 22 bases spanning the gap. CDR1 ENHRY and CDR2 SYGVKD come from the germline V gene. This CDR3 is built from 15 residues. The CDR3 DNA reads TGTGCCTCCCGCGACGGGGGGCAGCAGGCCGGGGAGCTGTTTTTT. It encodes CASRDGGQQAGELFF.

J is TRBJ2-2 and V is TRBV5-1; tentatively, D is TRBD1 or TRBD2 (5 bases each). This CDR3 has 16 amino acids. The V gene's germline CDR1 is SGHRS and CDR2 YFSETQ. V shed 3 bases and J shed 0 bases, with 12 bases lying between them. The CDR3 sequence is CASSYRDLANTGELFF. The DNA of the CDR3 is TGCGCCAGCAGCTACCGGGACCTTGCGAACACCGGGGAGCTGTTTTTT.

This clonotype was seen once. The J gene is TRBJ1-4, the V gene TRBV29-1; possible D gene TRBD1, 5 bases. The CDR3 is made up of 15 amino acids. V was shortened by 0 bases and J by 3 bases, with 11 bases between the two germline ends. The germline V gene has CDR1 SQVTM and CDR2 ANQGSEA. This CDR3 reads CSVEDPGGANEKLFF. The CDR3 nucleotides are TGCAGCGTTGAAGATCCCGGGGGGGCTAATGAAAAACTGTTTTTT.

This sequence joins TRBV7-9 and TRBJ2-4; 8 nucleotides agree with TRBD1. CDR3 length: 15 amino acids. Germline CDR1 and CDR2: SEHNR and FQNEAQ (reference sequence). J gave up 12 bases and V 5 bases, and 15 bases lay outside the gene matches. Here the CDR3 reads CASSPARAGGEGQYF. CDR3 DNA sequence: TGTGCCAGCAGCCCCGCGAGGGCAGGGGGCGAGGGTCAGTACTTC.

This rearrangement joins TRBV7-8 to TRBJ2-5; weak D call: TRBD2 (8 bases). Trimming left V 5 bases short and J 1 base short, with 14 bases between. The CDR3 totals 15 residues. Germline CDR1 reads SGHVS; CDR2 reads FQNEAQ. The DNA of the CDR3 is TGTGCCAGCAGCAGGGGGCGGGGGGCCCAAGAGACCCAGTACTTC. Translating it yields CASSRGRGAQETQYF.

This clonotype was recorded only once. This chain connects TRBV12-5 to TRBJ2-2; no definite D call. The V end was cut by 0 bases, the J end by 6 bases, with 14 bases between. The CDR3 consists of 16 residues. The germline CDR1 and CDR2 sequences are LGHNT and FRNRAP. The CDR3: CASGLVGLGRSGELFF. For the CDR3, the DNA is TGTGCTAGTGGTTTGGTAGGGTTAGGACGGTCCGGGGAGCTGTTTTTT.

The CDR3 DNA follows: TGTGCCAGTAGGGACAGGGGGAGTCAGCCCCAGCATTTT. Encoded protein: CASRDRGSQPQHF. The genes are TRBV19 and TRBJ1-5; TRBD1 agrees at 10 bases. This CDR3 comprises 13 residues. Trimming cost V 6 bases and J 6 bases; bases outside gene matches: 2. CDR1 and CDR2 from the germline V gene are LNHDA and SQIVND (reference sequence).

This chain uses TRBV29-1 with TRBJ1-2; D perhaps matches TRBD1 (6 bases). The CDR3 has 13 residues. The V end was cut by 4 bases, the J end by 2 bases, with 11 bases between. CDR1 is SQVTM, CDR2 ANQGSEA, per germline. CDR3 nucleotide sequence: TGCAGCGTTGCGGCCGACAGGAACTATGGCTACACCTTC. Translated, it gives CSVAADRNYGYTF. Variable domain in full (rest from reference TRBV29-1 and TRBJ1-2): SAVISQKPSRDICQRGTSLTIQCQVDSQVTMMFWYRQQPGQSLTLIATANQGSEATYESGFVIDKFPISRPNLTFSTLTVSNMSPEDSSIYLCSVAADRNYGYTFGSGTRLTVV.

This chain links TRBV20-1 with TRBJ1-2; tentatively, D is TRBD1 (5 bases). The CDR3 has 14 residues. V lost 3 bases and J 5 bases, leaving 16 bases between the germline ends. CDR1 DFQATT and CDR2 SNEGSKA come from the germline V gene (reference sequence). The CDR3 sequence: CSARTREYWYGYTF. CDR3 sequence (DNA): TGCAGTGCTAGGACCAGGGAGTATTGGTATGGCTACACCTTC.

This clonotype was detected once. As DNA, the CDR3 is TGTGCCACTAAACACGGCTACGACATCGGGGAGCTGTTTTTT. This sequence encodes CATKHGYDIGELFF. The chain carries TRBV2 and TRBJ2-2, with D hard to call. Germline CDR1 SNHLY, CDR2 FYNNEI. Trimming stripped 10 bases from V and 7 bases from J, with 19 bases between. This CDR3 comprises 14 residues.

The chain couples TRBV5-1 to TRBJ1-6, with D possibly matching TRBD1 (6 bases). CDR1 is SGHRS and CDR2 is YFSETQ in the germline V gene. The CDR3 totals 15 residues. V dropped 4 bases and J dropped 9 bases, with 17 bases sitting between them. This CDR3 is CASSPNPGASSPLHF. The CDR3 DNA reads TGCGCCAGCAGCCCCAACCCGGGGGCCAGTTCACCCCTCCACTTT.